The 24 T cell receptor beta chains below all came from one sample that was sequenced in a study of beta chain features in type 1 diabetes (dated by TCRdb to 2016 to 2019). The library was built by means of the immunoSEQ multiplex PCR assay. The entire isolated RNA was reverse transcribed using the High Capacity cDNA Reverse Transcription Kit, and thus expressed TCRB transcripts were sequenced. TCRdb mirrors the immuneACCESS table, restricted to in-frame sequences. Some clones are absent from its copies; in checked studies, under half trace to an unresolved V gene, and the reason for the others is unknown. The sample table records approximately 140,000 clones; approximately 9% of these occur just once. Together, the top ten hold 0.65% to 0.75% of the sample. The investigation overall reported the following: In all four CD4+ subsets, TCRB CDR3 length was moderately but significantly shorter in type 1 diabetes patients.

No antigen is known for these receptors. Sequences were obtained from central memory CD4+ T cells from blood. The receptors shown here come from a man aged 25-45 years with type 1 diabetes.

The J gene is TRBJ2-3, the V gene TRBV2, with TRBD1 as a possible D gene (5 bases). V lost 4 bases and J 1 base, leaving 6 bases between the germline ends. Germline V CDR1 and CDR2: SNHLY, FYNNEI. There are 13 residues in the CDR3. This CDR3 is CASSVTGTDTQYF. CDR3 in DNA: TGTGCCAGCAGTGTGACAGGCACAGATACGCAGTATTTT.

The chain has TRBV28 and TRBJ1-2; D remains unclear. The germline V and J ends were trimmed by 2 bases and 0 bases, with 10 bases remaining between them. The germline V gene has CDR1 MDHEN and CDR2 SYDVKM. This CDR3 is 15 amino acids long. The CDR3 nucleotides are TGTGCCAGCAGTTTAGTCGGGAGTACTAACTATGGCTACACCTTC. Translating it yields CASSLVGSTNYGYTF.

The genes are TRBV23-1 and TRBJ1-4; D remains ambiguous. Being an ORF, TRBV23-1 has a function that is uncertain. V was clipped by 7 bases and J by 12 bases, with 12 bases between them. The CDR3 covers 11 residues. The CDR3 spells CASTQTPELFF. DNA for the CDR3: TGCGCCAGCACCCAGACACCTGAACTGTTTTTT.

This chain connects TRBV5-4 to TRBJ2-3; D gene ambiguous. The CDR3 is 15 residues long. The germline CDR1 and CDR2 sequences are SGHNT and YYREEE (reference sequence). Trimming shortened V by 4 bases and J by 3 bases, and 15 bases separated the two germline ends. Here the CDR3 DNA reads TGTGCCAGCAGCCGTGGGTGGCGGATGACAGATACGCAGTATTTT. This encodes CASSRGWRMTDTQYF.

The V gene is TRBV4-3, the J gene TRBJ1-1; 8 bases map to TRBD1. The V and J ends lost 5 bases and 4 bases, in that order; junction bases with no gene match: 9. The germline gives CDR1 LGHNA, CDR2 YSLEER. The CDR3 spans 15 residues. The CDR3 is CASSLATGGGTEAFF. CDR3 DNA sequence: TGCGCCAGCAGCTTGGCCACAGGGGGAGGCACTGAAGCTTTCTTT.

This clone came up a few times. The rearrangement links TRBV2 to TRBJ2-3; D is possibly TRBD2 (7 bases). V lost 10 bases to trimming and J lost 0 bases, with 17 bases between them. The CDR3 runs 15 residues. The germline V gene encodes CDR1 SNHLY and CDR2 FYNNEI. The CDR3 spells CATLGGAKSTDTQYF. The DNA of the CDR3 is TGTGCCACCCTAGGGGGGGCGAAGAGCACAGATACGCAGTATTTT.

The chain recombines TRBV7-2 with TRBJ1-5; maybe TRBD1 (5 bases). This CDR3 contains 14 residues. The ends were cut back, 6 bases at V and 5 bases at J, with 14 bases in the middle. The germline V gene encodes CDR1 SGHTA and CDR2 FQGNSA. The CDR3 nucleotides are TGTGCCAGCAGTTTCTGGGGGAGGGATCAGCCCCAGCATTTT. Residues: CASSFWGRDQPQHF.

This clone has a handful of counts. V and J are TRBV5-1 and TRBJ1-4; D remains unclear. Germline V gene lookup returns CDR1 SGHRS and CDR2 YFSETQ. This CDR3 is 14 amino acids long. Deletions cut 2 bases from V and 6 bases from J, with 11 bases between. The CDR3 DNA sequence: TGCGCCAGCAGCTTCCGCGGGAGGGATGAAAAACTGTTTTTT. The encoded protein is CASSFRGRDEKLFF.

This clone turned up a few times. The J gene is TRBJ2-2, the V gene TRBV11-2; D not certain. The CDR3 spans 13 residues. The V gene lost 7 bases and the J gene lost 5 bases, with 11 bases spanning the gap. The germline V gene encodes CDR1 SGHAT and CDR2 FQNNGV. The CDR3 sequence: CASTQLRTGELFF. The CDR3 coding sequence is TGTGCCAGCACACAACTACGAACCGGGGAGCTGTTTTTT.

The chain has TRBV2 and TRBJ2-1, with a tentative D call TRBD1 (5 bases). Looked up from germline, CDR1 is SNHLY and CDR2 is FYNNEI. V lost 6 bases and J 0 bases, leaving 12 bases between the germline ends. There are 15 residues in the CDR3. The CDR3 loop is CASSLTVSSYNEQFF. The CDR3 DNA reads TGTGCCAGCAGCTTGACAGTGAGCTCCTACAATGAGCAGTTCTTC.

The CDR3 DNA sequence: TGCAGCGTAACGAAGCCTACAGGTGGTTATGGTACCGGGGAGCTGTTTTTT. This codes for CSVTKPTGGYGTGELFF. V and J are TRBV29-1 and TRBJ2-2; possible D gene TRBD1, 5 bases. The CDR3 consists of 17 residues. The V end lost 6 bases, the J end lost 5 bases, and 25 bases lay between the germline ends. The germline V gene encodes CDR1 SQVTM and CDR2 ANQGSEA.

In this sample, this clone turned up many times. J is TRBJ1-2 and V is TRBV19, with 8 bases identical to TRBD1. The CDR3 is made up of 13 amino acids. The germline CDR1 and CDR2 sequences are LNHDA and SQIVND (reference sequence). The junction had 8 bases not matched to a gene; V was cut back by 4 bases and J by 10 bases. Written as DNA, the CDR3 is TGTGCCAGTAGTACAAGGACAGGGAGAAACTACACCTTC. It codes for CASSTRTGRNYTF.

This clone occurred many times. The chain combines TRBV29-1 with TRBJ2-7; 8 nucleotides line up with TRBD1. This CDR3 is 15 amino acids long. CDR1 SQVTM and CDR2 ANQGSEA come from the germline V gene. Germline trimming cut 0 bases from V and 5 bases from J; bases unmatched to any gene: 9. The CDR3 reads CSVEDFATGVDEQYF. The CDR3 DNA is TGCAGCGTTGAAGATTTTGCGACAGGGGTCGACGAGCAGTACTTC.

This clone was seen a few times. The chain is built from TRBV29-1 and TRBJ2-2; no clear D. Trimming removed 6 bases from V and 0 bases from J, with 8 bases in between. The germline V gene has CDR1 SQVTM and CDR2 ANQGSEA. The CDR3 runs to 13 residues. The CDR3: CSVRVPNTGELFF. The CDR3, as DNA: TGCAGCGTGCGAGTACCGAACACCGGGGAGCTGTTTTTT.

The chain employs TRBV7-9 and TRBJ1-5, with unresolved D. V was trimmed by 4 bases and J by 6 bases, leaving 10 bases between them. Per germline, CDR1 SEHNR and CDR2 FQNEAQ (reference sequence). This CDR3 contains 13 residues. CDR3 residues: CASSSRRGQPQHF. In nucleotides, the CDR3 is TGTGCCAGCAGCTCCCGGCGCGGTCAGCCCCAGCATTTT. Full variable domain (remainder filled in from reference TRBV7-9 and TRBJ1-5): DTGVSQNPRHKITKRGQNVTFRCDPISEHNRLYWYRQTLGQGPEFLTYFQNEAQLEKSRLLSDRFSAERPKGSFSTLEIQRTEQGDSAMYLCASSSRRGQPQHFGDGTRLSIL.

This clone was counted a few times. The chain recombines TRBV7-8 with TRBJ2-1, with a possible D match to TRBD2 (6 bases). The CDR3 totals 15 residues. V was trimmed by 3 bases and J by 5 bases, leaving 14 bases between them. Germline lookup yields CDR1 SGHVS and CDR2 FQNEAQ. The CDR3 DNA reads as TGTGCCAGCAGCTTGACGGGAGTCTCACACAATGAGCAGTTCTTC. This codes for CASSLTGVSHNEQFF.

The chain couples TRBV7-2 to TRBJ2-1, with 8 bases that match TRBD1. The ends lost 2 bases at V and 8 bases at J; junction bases unmatched: 8. The CDR3 extends over 15 amino acids. Germline CDR1 SGHTA, CDR2 FQGNSA. The CDR3 nucleotides read TGTGCCAGCAGCTTAAAAGGACAGGGTATGGATGAGCAGTTCTTC. This encodes CASSLKGQGMDEQFF.

The V call is TRBV7-9, the J call TRBJ1-1, with 7 bases lining up with TRBD1. This CDR3 spans 14 amino acids. With 4 bases clipped from V and 4 bases from J, the junction kept 6 bases outside the gene matches. CDR1 is SEHNR, CDR2 FQNEAQ, per germline (reference sequence). CDR3 in amino acids: CASSYTGAGTEAFF. The CDR3 nucleotides are TGTGCCAGCAGCTACACAGGGGCGGGCACTGAAGCTTTCTTT.

The chain links TRBV28 to TRBJ1-1, with D unresolved. This CDR3 is 16 amino acids long. The germline V gene encodes CDR1 MDHEN and CDR2 SYDVKM. V lost 6 bases to trimming and J lost 1 base, with 18 bases between them. Here the CDR3 DNA reads TGTGCCAGCAGGAAGTTAGGATCGGGGAAGAACACTGAAGCTTTCTTT. It is translated as CASRKLGSGKNTEAFF. Filled out from reference TRBV28 and TRBJ1-1, the complete variable domain reads DVKVTQSSRYLVKRTGEKVFLECVQDMDHENMFWYRQDPGLGLRLIYFSYDVKMKEKGDIPEGYSVSREKKERFSLILESASTNQTSMYLCASRKLGSGKNTEAFFGQGTRLTVV.

This chain links TRBV2 with TRBJ1-1; D is undetermined. The germline gives CDR1 SNHLY, CDR2 FYNNEI. V lost 9 bases and J 6 bases, leaving 20 bases between the germline ends. The CDR3 runs 14 residues. The CDR3 nucleotides are TGTGCCAGTGTCAATTCTCAGGAATACGCTGAAGCTTTCTTT. Translating gives CASVNSQEYAEAFF. The full variable domain, in which reference TRBV2 and TRBJ1-1 provide the parts outside the CDR3, is EPEVTQTPSHQVTQMGQEVILRCVPISNHLYFYWYRQILGQKVEFLVSFYNNEISEKSEIFDDQFSVERPDGSNFTLKIRSTKLEDSAMYFCASVNSQEYAEAFFGQGTRLTVV.

The V and J genes are TRBV9 and TRBJ2-5; 13 nucleotides align to TRBD2. This CDR3 is built from 17 residues. The germline V gene has CDR1 SGDLS and CDR2 YYNGEE. The V and J ends lost 0 bases and 3 bases, in that order; junction bases with no gene match: 5. CDR3 DNA sequence: TGTGCCAGCAGCGTAGGAACAGGACTAGCGGGGGAAGAGACCCAGTACTTC. This translates into CASSVGTGLAGEETQYF. Complete variable domain (other parts from reference TRBV9 and TRBJ2-5): DSGVTQTPKHLITATGQRVTLRCSPRSGDLSVYWYQQSLDQGLQFLIQYYNGEERAKGNILERFSAQQFPDLHSELNLSSLELGDSALYFCASSVGTGLAGEETQYFGPGTRLLVL.

This clone was seen more than once but under ten times. J is TRBJ1-2 and V is TRBV4-2, with 8 bases aligning to TRBD1. J lost 5 bases, V lost 1 base, and 3 bases had no gene match. Germline CDR1 and CDR2: LGHNA and YNFKEQ. The CDR3 sequence is 14 residues long. The CDR3 DNA reads as TGTGCCAGCAGCCAAGCTGGACAGGGTTATGGCTACACCTTC. Translated: CASSQAGQGYGYTF.

This chain uses TRBV5-1 with TRBJ2-2, with D perhaps matching TRBD1 (6 bases). The CDR3 consists of 13 residues. The germline CDR1 and CDR2 sequences are SGHRS and YFSETQ. Trimming took off 7 bases at V and 1 base at J, with 8 bases between the two ends. The DNA of the CDR3 is TGCGCCAGCGAGACAGGGAACACCGGGGAGCTGTTTTTT. Amino acid sequence: CASETGNTGELFF.

This clone was seen repeatedly, ten times or more. This sequence joins TRBV29-1 and TRBJ2-3, with unresolved D. V lost 7 bases and J 0 bases, leaving 2 bases between the germline ends. Germline lookup yields CDR1 SQVTM and CDR2 ANQGSEA. The CDR3 has 10 amino acids. CDR3 sequence: CSASTDTQYF. The CDR3 nucleotides are TGCAGCGCAAGCACAGATACGCAGTATTTT.